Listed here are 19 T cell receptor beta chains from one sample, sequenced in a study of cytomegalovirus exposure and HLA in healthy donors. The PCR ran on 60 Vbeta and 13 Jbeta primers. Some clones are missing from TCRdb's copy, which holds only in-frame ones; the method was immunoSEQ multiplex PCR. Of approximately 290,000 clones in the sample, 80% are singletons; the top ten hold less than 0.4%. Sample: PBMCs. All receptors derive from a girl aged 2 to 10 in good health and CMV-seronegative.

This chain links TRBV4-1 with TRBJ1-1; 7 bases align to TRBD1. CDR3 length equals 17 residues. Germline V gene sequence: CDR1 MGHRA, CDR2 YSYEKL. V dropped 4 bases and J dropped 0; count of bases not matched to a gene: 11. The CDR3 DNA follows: TGCGCCAGCAGCCCACTCCCCGGGACAGTAATGAACACTGAAGCTTTCTTT. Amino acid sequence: CASSPLPGTVMNTEAFF.

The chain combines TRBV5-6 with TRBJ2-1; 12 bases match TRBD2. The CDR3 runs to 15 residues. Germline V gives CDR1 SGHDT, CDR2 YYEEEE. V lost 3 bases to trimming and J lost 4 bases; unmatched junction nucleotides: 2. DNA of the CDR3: TGTGCCAGCAGCTGGGGACTAGCGGGTTACAATGAGCAGTTCTTC. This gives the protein CASSWGLAGYNEQFF.

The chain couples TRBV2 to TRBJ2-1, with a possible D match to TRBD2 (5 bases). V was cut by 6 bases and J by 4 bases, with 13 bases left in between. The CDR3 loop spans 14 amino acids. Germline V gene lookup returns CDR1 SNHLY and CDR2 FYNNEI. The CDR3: CASRGPPGYNEQFF. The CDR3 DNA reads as TGTGCCAGCAGAGGCCCCCCGGGATACAATGAGCAGTTCTTC.

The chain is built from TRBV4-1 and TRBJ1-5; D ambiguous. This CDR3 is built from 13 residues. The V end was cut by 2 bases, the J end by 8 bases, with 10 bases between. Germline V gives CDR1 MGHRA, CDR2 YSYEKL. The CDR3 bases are TGCGCCAGCAGCCAAACAAGCGATGAGCCCCAGCATTTT. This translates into CASSQTSDEPQHF.

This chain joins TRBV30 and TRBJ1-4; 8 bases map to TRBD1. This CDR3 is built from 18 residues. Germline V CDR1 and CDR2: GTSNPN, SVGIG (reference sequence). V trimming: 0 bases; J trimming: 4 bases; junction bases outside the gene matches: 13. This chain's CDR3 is CAWSVVPGQEGDNEKLFF. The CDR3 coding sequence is TGTGCCTGGAGTGTGGTCCCGGGACAGGAAGGGGATAATGAAAAACTGTTTTTT.

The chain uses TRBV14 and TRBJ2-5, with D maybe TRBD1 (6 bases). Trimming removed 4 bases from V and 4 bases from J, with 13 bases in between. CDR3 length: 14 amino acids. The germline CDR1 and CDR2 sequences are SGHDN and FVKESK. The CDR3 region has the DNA TGTGCCAGCAGCCCCAGGGGCAAGGTAGAGACCCAGTACTTC. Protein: CASSPRGKVETQYF.

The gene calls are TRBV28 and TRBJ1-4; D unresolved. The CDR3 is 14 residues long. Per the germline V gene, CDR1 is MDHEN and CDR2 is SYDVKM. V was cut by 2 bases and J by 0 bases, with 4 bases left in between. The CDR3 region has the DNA TGTGCCAGCAGTTTACCTGCAACTAATGAAAAACTGTTTTTT. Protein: CASSLPATNEKLFF. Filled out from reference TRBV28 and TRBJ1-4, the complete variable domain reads DVKVTQSSRYLVKRTGEKVFLECVQDMDHENMFWYRQDPGLGLRLIYFSYDVKMKEKGDIPEGYSVSREKKERFSLILESASTNQTSMYLCASSLPATNEKLFFGSGTQLSVL.

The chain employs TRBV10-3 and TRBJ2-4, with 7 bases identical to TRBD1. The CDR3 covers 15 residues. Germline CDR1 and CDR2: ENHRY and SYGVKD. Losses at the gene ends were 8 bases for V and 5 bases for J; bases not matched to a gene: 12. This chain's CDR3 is CAIGRQGLGENIQYF. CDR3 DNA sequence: TGTGCCATCGGAAGACAGGGCCTGGGGGAAAACATTCAGTACTTC.

The CDR3 DNA sequence: TGTGCCAGTAGCCCCGTACAGGACCCCTACGAGCAGTACTTC. Its translation is CASSPVQDPYEQYF. The rearrangement joins TRBV19 to TRBJ2-7; the D gene is possibly TRBD1 (5 bases). Germline CDR1 and CDR2: LNHDA and SQIVND (reference sequence). Trimming took 6 bases from V and 2 from J, leaving 14 bases between them. The CDR3 contains 14 residues. Variable domain in full (rest from reference TRBV19 and TRBJ2-7): DGGITQSPKYLFRKEGQNVTLSCEQNLNHDAMYWYRQDPGQGLRLIYYSQIVNDFQKGDIAEGYSVSREKKESFPLTVTSAQKNPTAFYLCASSPVQDPYEQYFGPGTRLTVT.

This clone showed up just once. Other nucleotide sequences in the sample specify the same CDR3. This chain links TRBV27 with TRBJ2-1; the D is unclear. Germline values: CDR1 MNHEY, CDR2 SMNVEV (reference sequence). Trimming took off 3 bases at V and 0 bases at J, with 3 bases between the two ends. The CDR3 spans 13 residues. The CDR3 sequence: CASSFSSYNEQFF. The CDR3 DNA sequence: TGTGCCAGCAGTTTCAGCTCCTACAATGAGCAGTTCTTC.

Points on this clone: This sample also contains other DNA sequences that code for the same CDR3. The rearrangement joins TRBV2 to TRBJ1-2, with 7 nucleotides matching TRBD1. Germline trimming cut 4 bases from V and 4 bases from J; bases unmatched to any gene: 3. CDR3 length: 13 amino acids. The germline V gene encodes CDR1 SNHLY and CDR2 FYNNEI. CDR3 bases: TGTGCCAGCAGTGGGACAGGAGGCTATGGCTACACCTTC. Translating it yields CASSGTGGYGYTF. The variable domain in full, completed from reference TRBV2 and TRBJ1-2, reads EPEVTQTPSHQVTQMGQEVILRCVPISNHLYFYWYRQILGQKVEFLVSFYNNEISEKSEIFDDQFSVERPDGSNFTLKIRSTKLEDSAMYFCASSGTGGYGYTFGSGTRLTVV.

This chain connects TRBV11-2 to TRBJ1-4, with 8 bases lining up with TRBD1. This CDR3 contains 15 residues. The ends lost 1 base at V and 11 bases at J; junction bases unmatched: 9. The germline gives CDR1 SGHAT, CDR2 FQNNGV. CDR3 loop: CASSLALGQGRKLFF. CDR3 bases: TGTGCCAGCAGCTTAGCTCTCGGACAGGGCAGGAAACTGTTTTTT.

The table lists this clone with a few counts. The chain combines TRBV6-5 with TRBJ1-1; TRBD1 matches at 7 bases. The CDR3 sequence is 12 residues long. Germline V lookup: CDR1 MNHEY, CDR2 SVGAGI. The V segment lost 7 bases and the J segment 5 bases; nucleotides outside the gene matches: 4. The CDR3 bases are TGTGCCAGCACCACAGGGGAGACTGAAGCTTTCTTT. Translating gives CASTTGETEAFF.

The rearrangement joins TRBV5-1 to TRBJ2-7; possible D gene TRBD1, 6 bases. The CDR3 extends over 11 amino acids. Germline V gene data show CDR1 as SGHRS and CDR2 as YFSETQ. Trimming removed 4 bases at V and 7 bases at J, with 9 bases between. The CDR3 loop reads CASSPGEEQYF. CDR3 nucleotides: TGCGCCAGCAGCCCAGGGGAGGAGCAGTACTTC.

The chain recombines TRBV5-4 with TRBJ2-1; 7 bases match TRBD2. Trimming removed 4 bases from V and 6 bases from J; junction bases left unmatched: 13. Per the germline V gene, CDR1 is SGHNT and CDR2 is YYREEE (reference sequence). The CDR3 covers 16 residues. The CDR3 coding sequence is TGTGCCAGCAGCCCCCCTGGGGAGGGCCGTCTCAATGAGCAGTTCTTC. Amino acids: CASSPPGEGRLNEQFF.

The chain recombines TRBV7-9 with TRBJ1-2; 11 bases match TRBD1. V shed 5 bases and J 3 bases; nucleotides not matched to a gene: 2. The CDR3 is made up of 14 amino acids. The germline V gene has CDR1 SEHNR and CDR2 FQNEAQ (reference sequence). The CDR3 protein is CASSRDRGDYGYTF. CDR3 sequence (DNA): TGTGCCAGCAGCCGGGACAGGGGGGACTATGGCTACACCTTC. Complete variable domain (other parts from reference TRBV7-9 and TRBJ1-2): DTGVSQNPRHKITKRGQNVTFRCDPISEHNRLYWYRQTLGQGPEFLTYFQNEAQLEKSRLLSDRFSAERPKGSFSTLEIQRTEQGDSAMYLCASSRDRGDYGYTFGSGTRLTVV.

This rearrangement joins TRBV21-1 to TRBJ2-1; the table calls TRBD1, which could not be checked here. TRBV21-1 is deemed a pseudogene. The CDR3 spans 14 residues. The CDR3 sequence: CASSQGHLYNEQFF. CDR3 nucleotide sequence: TGTGCCAGCAGCCAGGGACATTTATACAATGAGCAGTTCTTC.

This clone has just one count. CDR3 DNA: TGTGCCAGCAGTTTATCGAAGGGGGCCCGCACAGATACGCAGTATTTT. Protein: CASSLSKGARTDTQYF. V is TRBV27 and J is TRBJ2-3; TRBD1 matches 7 bases. CDR1 is MNHEY, CDR2 SMNVEV, per germline (reference sequence). The ends lost 0 bases at V and 1 base at J; junction bases unmatched: 4. The CDR3 length is 16 residues.

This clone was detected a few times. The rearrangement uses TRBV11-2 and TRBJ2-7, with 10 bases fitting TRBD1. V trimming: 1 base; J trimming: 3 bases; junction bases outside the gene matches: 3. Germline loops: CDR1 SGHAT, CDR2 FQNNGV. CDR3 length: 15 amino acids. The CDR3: CASSLARTGGYEQYF. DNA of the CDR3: TGTGCCAGCAGCTTAGCTAGGACAGGGGGCTACGAGCAGTACTTC.